Sequencing of this T cell receptor beta chain was carried out in a study of human T cells and chemical hapten exposure (dated by TCRdb to about 2021). Concerning the study at large: For sensitization, 2% DPC in acetone was applied to a roughly 2 cm by roughly 2 cm area of upper inner arm skin. Throughout the roughly 26-week study period, patients were also given weekly therapeutic DPC doses on the scalp. Blood samples were taken from patients before sensitization (week 0) and then at 2, 6 and about 24 weeks after DPC sensitization. Peripheral blood TCR repertoire changes were tracked in vivo in alopecia patients during primary and secondary sensitization to the hapten diphenylcyclopropenone (DPC). Patch testing on the upper back used Finn chambers containing 0.01% DPC, with scoring done after 6 days according to International Contact Dermatitis Research Group standards. Blood for TCR sequencing was provided by twenty-nine alopecia patients at one to four time points (pre-sensitization, 2, 6 and 24 weeks). The libraries were sequenced as a pool, and the TCR yield per sample differed mostly because of small variations in library volumes within the pool. Most of the patients in the cohort were female, and the cohort covered alopecia areata with under or over 50% scalp involvement, alopecia totalis and alopecia universalis.

What this sample's time point label stands for: patch test 1, 2 weeks after DPC sensitization. The label giving this sample's treatment or condition can be read as: therapeutic diphenylcyclopropenone sensitization with weekly scalp DPC. At each patch-test visit, blood was drawn before the patch test was applied. Patients were eligible if aged 18 to 70, diagnosed with alopecia and judged suitable for DPC therapy, and pregnant patients were excluded. Unfractionated whole blood was collected in Tempus Blood RNA tubes, and total RNA was extracted from that blood. Receptor amplification or capture employed RACE. This sample was sequenced with a NextSeq 500. Library preparation attached unique molecular identifiers to individual cDNA molecules for quantitative, reproducible TCR counting. Each blood RNA sample was used to sequence both TCR alpha and TCR beta chains. In the original analysis: Samples had a median of roughly 98,000 TCRs, with a range from 23,224 to 690,600. The Decombinator software suite was used to annotate V, J and CDR3 in the TCR reads. For PS versus PT1 abundance plots, all samples were subsampled to the same number of TCRs (28,000). Expanded TCRs were defined as absent before sensitization and observed at least eight times at the 2-week time point. TCRdb redid the processing of the public reads, applying fastp at Q25 and MiXCR, and retained in-frame beta chains. Every distinct CDR3 protein forms one entry, paired with its most common genes and DNA. The V and J calls and clone size come from TCRdb's table, not from the authors' own analysis. The sample includes roughly 200,000 distinct CDR3 sequences, with 20% to 25% observed a single time. About 6.7% of the sample is held by the ten biggest clonotypes.

As concerns this clonotype: The antigen it recognizes is unknown. No per-base quality is available; no much larger clone lies one base away.

The germline V gene supplies CDR1 MNHEY and CDR2 SVGEGT. Trimming takes 7 bases off V and 5 bases off J; junction bases not matched to a gene: 5. The CDR3 spans 13 residues, from the cysteine through the phenylalanine. The read is trimmed to its CDR3 DNA, 39 bases read in frame from base 1. Points the paper makes about the study in general: Alopecia, a presumed autoimmune disease, was present in all patients, so the immune response of the patients might differ from that of healthy individuals. After repeated subsampling, the strength of the expansion versus patch-test correlation and the threshold at which it became significant changed. No change with DPC sensitization was found in the number of TCRs above 1 in 1000 frequency, and no evidence of global repertoire structure alterations was found. Patch test score was positively correlated with the number of PT1 expanded TCRs, with significance at thresholds 8, 16 and 32 but not at 4. Significantly more large CDR3 similarity clusters were formed by expanded TCRs than by pre-sensitization or healthy control sets, consistent with antigen-driven responses.

The receptor's source is a woman between 50 and 59 years old with alopecia areata. Some clones in this sample may be carry-over from other donors' samples. Here the sequenced sample was whole blood, taken in connection with sensitization to the hapten diphenylcyclopropenone (DPC). This chain is built from TRBV6-2 or TRBV6-3 and TRBJ2-5, with 9 middle bases fitting TRBD2. The CDR3 amino acid sequence is: CASTYSGRETQYF. The nucleotide sequence reads TGTGCCAGCACCTACAGCGGGAGGGAGACCCAGTACTTC.